The clone carrying this T cell receptor beta chain was seen more than once but under ten times. Its antigen is currently unknown. The data were obtained in a study of CD8 T cells in ankylosing spondylitis. With V trimmed by 6 bases and J by 1 base, 4 bases remained unmatched. Germline values: CDR1 WSHSY, CDR2 SAAADI. The CDR3 spans 16 residues. Whole-study findings and limits: Disease-linked clones had a CD8+ phenotype and relatively low frequency in peripheral blood. Matched synovial fluid from ankylosing spondylitis patients was reported to be enriched for disease-linked clones. A TCR beta motif of fewer than 10 highly homologous variants seemed to mark ankylosing spondylitis blood.

Quantitative barcoded 5'-RACE was used to prepare TCR beta libraries. TCRdb re-called the 5' RACE reads through MiXCR, storing one row per CDR3 protein. The data hold 300,000 to 400,000 distinct CDR3 sequences, with about 14% observed a single time. Sequenced sample: blood, either unsorted or a sorted T cell fraction (not recorded which). V is TRBV10-2 and J is TRBJ2-6; 9 positions match TRBD1. The TCR originated in a male donor with ankylosing spondylitis or in good health (not recorded which). The CDR3 nucleotides are TGCGCCAGCAGGGACAGGGGTGGGTCTGGGGCCAACGTCCTGACTTTC. Translation: CASRDRGGSGANVLTF.